This T cell receptor (beta chain) is from a study of glioma-infiltrating T cells. TCR alpha and beta CDR3 regions were amplified from RNA using iRepertoire nested multiplex PCR. One-step reverse transcription and amplification started from about 100-400 ng of tissue mRNA or PBMC total RNA. One entry per CDR3 protein, called by TCRdb with MiXCR from the multiplex PCR reads. The sample holds some 160,000 distinct CDR3 sequences; approximately 40% are singletons and the top ten take under 6.5%. This clonotype showed up many times. The CDR3 totals 11 residues. Germline V lookup: CDR1 SQVTM, CDR2 ANQGSEA. V was clipped by 5 bases and J by 4 bases, with 6 bases between them.

This TCR came from a human donor with low-grade glioma or glioblastoma, undergoing nonglioma brain surgery, or in good health (not recorded which). The chain uses TRBV29-1 and TRBJ2-1; no reliable D call. Sequenced material: glioma tissue, nonneoplastic brain tissue, or PBMCs (not recorded which). The CDR3 DNA is TGCAGCGTTCGAGGTTACAATGAGCAGTTCTTC. It encodes CSVRGYNEQFF.